Here is one TCR beta chain with its context. This clonotype was counted only a few times. There is no known antigen for this receptor. Per-base quality was not reported, and no clone a single base away is much larger than it. The source of the sample is a study (dated by TCRdb to 2013 to 2016). Regarding the research as a whole: The study tested whether tumor-infiltrating Tregs in breast cancer are recruited from blood Tregs or converted in situ from other CD4+ T cell subsets.

Full-length TCR variable regions were amplified by 5' RACE PCR with constant-region reverse primers, followed by semi-nested PCR with Nested Universal Primer A. The ReliaPrep RNA Cell Miniprep System was used to extract total RNA, which was then reverse transcribed into 5'RACE-ready cDNA with the SMARTer RACE 5'/3' Kit. Multiplex adaptors were used to barcode the full-length TCR alpha and beta libraries, which were then sequenced on an Illumina MiSeq. In the original analysis: Sequencing data were pooled across the five patients for each of nine subset-tissue groups and compared by unsupervised clustering of TCR gene usage. The Morisita-Horn index, with shared sequences weighted by their contribution to each repertoire, was used to calculate repertoire similarity. The public reads were quality trimmed at Q25 with fastp and then assembled into clones with MiXCR by TCRdb, keeping productive beta chains. Identical CDR3 proteins give one entry, which carries the most common genes and DNA. The V and J calls come from TCRdb's annotation, not from the publication. This sample comprises around 50,000 distinct CDR3 sequences, 28% of them detected only once. The ten top clones hold approximately 3.3% of the sample.

The germline V gene (reference sequence) supplies CDR1 MNHNY and CDR2 SVGAGI. Cut back by 6 bases and 4 bases, the V and J ends lie 9 bases apart. Reading from cysteine to phenylalanine, the CDR3 counts 12 amino acids. Kept here is only the CDR3 DNA, which spans 36 bases and is read in frame from base 1. CD4+CD45RO+CD25- cells were isolated as memory CD4+ T cells. Tregs, naive and memory CD4+ T cells from tumor, blood and ipsilateral draining lymph nodes of a few breast cancer patients underwent full-length TCR alpha and beta sequencing. Tumor tissue and lymph nodes obtained from ipsilateral axillary dissection were perfused with PBS, minced and then digested with collagenase I and hyaluronidase. FACS confirmed that the sorted cell populations were more than 90% pure. Overall results and qualifications from the work: The TCR alpha and beta sequences of tumor-infiltrating Tregs showed the greatest overlap with tumor naive CD4+ T cells, followed by blood naive CD4+ T cells. Tumor memory CD4+ T cell TCR gene usage was found to cluster with blood and lymph node memory CD4+ cells and with lymph node naive CD4+ cells. Rather than covering whole repertoires, validation in the larger cohort was restricted to a single TCR beta V-J rearrangement.

This sequence was found in a female donor with breast cancer. The sample consisted of tumor-infiltrating memory CD4+ T cells sorted from the breast tumor. Interpreted using the paper, the cell subset or site label stands for: memory CD4+ T cells, CD4+CD45RO+CD25-. Recombination linked TRBV6-6 to TRBJ2-5; the D gene is perhaps TRBD1, on 6 matching bases. The CDR3 region has the sequence CASRQGRETQYF. The DNA is TGTGCCAGCAGACAGGGAAGAGAGACCCAGTACTTC.